This TCR beta chain was recovered during a study of OX40 agonist ivuxolimab in advanced cancers. Study-wide background: The drug used for patients, ivuxolimab, was an agonistic anti-OX40 (CD134) antibody. While on treatment, patients had intravenous ivuxolimab at 0.01 to 10 mg/kg every 2 weeks.

Sequenced by immunoSEQ multiplex PCR; TCRdb stores in-frame clones only, minus some. The repertoire includes about 60,000 clones, roughly 89% of them detected once, and 25% to 35% sits in the top ten. The CDR3 has 14 residues. V shed 8 bases, J shed 0 bases, and the junction held 3 bases outside the gene matches. CDR1 is MNHNS and CDR2 is SASEGT in the germline V gene. This sequence joins TRBV6-1 and TRBJ2-3; 9 positions agree with TRBD2. This sample comprised CD4+ or CD8+ T cells sorted from blood, obtained in a trial of the OX40 agonist ivuxolimab. The clonotype comes from an adult with an advanced solid tumor such as melanoma, head and neck, liver or kidney cancer. CDR3 protein: CASRTSESTDTQYF. The CDR3 DNA sequence: TGTGCCAGCCGGACTAGCGAAAGCACAGATACGCAGTATTTT.